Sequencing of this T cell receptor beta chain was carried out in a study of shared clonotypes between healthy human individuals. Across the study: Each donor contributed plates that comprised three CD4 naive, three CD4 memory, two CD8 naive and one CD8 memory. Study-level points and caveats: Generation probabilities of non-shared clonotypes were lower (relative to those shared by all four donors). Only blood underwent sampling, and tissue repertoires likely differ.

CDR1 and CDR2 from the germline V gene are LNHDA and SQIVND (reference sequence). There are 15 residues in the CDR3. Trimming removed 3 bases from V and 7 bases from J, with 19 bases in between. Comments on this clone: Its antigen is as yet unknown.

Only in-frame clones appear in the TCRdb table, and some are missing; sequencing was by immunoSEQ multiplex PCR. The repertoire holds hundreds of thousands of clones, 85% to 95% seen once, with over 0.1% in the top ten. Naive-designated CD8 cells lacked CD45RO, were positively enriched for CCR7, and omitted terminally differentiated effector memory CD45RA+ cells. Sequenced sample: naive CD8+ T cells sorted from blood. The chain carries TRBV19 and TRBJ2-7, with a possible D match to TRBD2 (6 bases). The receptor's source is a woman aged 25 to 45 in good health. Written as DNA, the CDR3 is TGTGCCAGTAGTATGGTCGGAGGGAGGTGGTGGGAGCAGTACTTC. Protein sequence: CASSMVGGRWWEQYF.